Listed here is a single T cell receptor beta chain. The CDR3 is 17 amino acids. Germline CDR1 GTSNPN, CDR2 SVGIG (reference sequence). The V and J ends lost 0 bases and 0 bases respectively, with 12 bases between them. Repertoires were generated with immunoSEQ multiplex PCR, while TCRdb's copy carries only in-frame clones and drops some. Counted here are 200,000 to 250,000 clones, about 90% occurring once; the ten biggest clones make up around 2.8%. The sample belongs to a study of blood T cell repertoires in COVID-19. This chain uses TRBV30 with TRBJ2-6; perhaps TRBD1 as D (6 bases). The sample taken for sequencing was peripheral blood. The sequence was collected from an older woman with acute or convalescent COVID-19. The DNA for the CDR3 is TGTGCCTGGAGTGTTTTCAGGGGCTACTCTGGGGCCAACGTCCTGACTTTC. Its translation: CAWSVFRGYSGANVLTF. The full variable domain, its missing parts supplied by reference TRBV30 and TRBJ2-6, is SQTIHQWPATLVQPVGSPLSLECTVEGTSNPNLYWYRQAAGRGLQLLFYSVGIGQISSEVPQNLSASRPQDRQFILSSKKLLLSDSGFYLCAWSVFRGYSGANVLTFGAGSRLTVL.